This T cell receptor (beta chain) was sequenced for a study of blood T cell repertoires in COVID-19. CDR1 and CDR2 (germline): ENHRY, SYGVKD. CDR3 size: 12 residues. TCRdb's table, derived via immunoSEQ multiplex PCR, lists solely in-frame clones and lacks some. In the table there are tens of thousands of clones, 88% of which are singletons. The clonotype originates from a human donor in a cohort sampled during active COVID-19. The sequencing input was peripheral blood. The chain carries TRBV10-3 and TRBJ1-1; no firm D call. CDR3 DNA: TGTGCGAGCGGAACATCGAACACTGAAGCTTTCTTT. It codes for CASGTSNTEAFF.